This T cell receptor (beta chain) was recorded in a study of beta chain features in type 1 diabetes (dated by TCRdb to about 2018). About the full investigation: No differences in mean age, gender distribution, total cell number or subset yield were found between patients and healthy donors. A total of just under 110,000,000 sorted cells were examined across all samples, and RNA yield correlated strongly with the number of cells per subset. The study compared TCRB repertoires of sorted circulating CD4+ T cell subsets between recently diagnosed type 1 diabetes patients and matched healthy donors. Naive and central memory subsets were obtained from all 30 or so donors, but regulatory and stem cell-like memory subsets were isolated from only 8 patients and 8 healthy donors. Findings and caveats that apply to the study as a whole: Type 1 diabetes patients showed a moderate but significant shortening of TCRB CDR3 length in all four CD4+ subsets. Naive, central memory and regulatory TCRB repertoires appeared to be more alike among patients than among healthy donors. At VDJ recombination sites, type 1 diabetes patients had fewer insertions and more deleted nucleotides, which implies abnormalities in thymic rearrangement. Because cDNA was sequenced instead of genomic DNA, highly expressing activated cells could be over-represented, though the groups showed no difference in activation or CD3 levels. PCR might favor shorter templates, but patient and control samples were amplified and corrected together, so any skew would affect both groups equally. Only small numbers of individuals were included in the HLA sub-analyses, which left unresolved whether HLA type had any influence on TCRB rearrangement.

The entire isolated RNA was reverse transcribed using the High Capacity cDNA Reverse Transcription Kit, and thus expressed TCRB transcripts were sequenced. Naive, central memory and regulatory T cell samples underwent deep immunoSEQ sequencing, averaging roughly 3.3 million total reads per sample. Sorted cells were lysed in RLT buffer, and RNA was extracted using DNase-treated RNeasy Micro or Mini kits according to cell number. Each cell subset was processed separately to prevent cross-contamination, with patient and healthy donor samples processed together. The immunoSEQ multiplex PCR was used to amplify TCRB sequences from cDNA, yielding 87-bp fragments that span the CDR3 region. The amplicons were sequenced using the Illumina HiSeq platform. On the authors' methods: Synthetic template baselines were used to correct PCR bias computationally, reads within Hamming distance 2 were collapsed, and singletons that could not be merged were discarded. By aligning reads against IMGT, V, D and J genes, CDR3 length, and insertions or deletions at six rearrangement sites were assigned. Clonotype counts were normalized to sorted cell number within each subset before computing true diversity and Gini coefficients with the tcR R package. The overlap coefficient, calculated on TCRB nucleotide sequences, was used to measure repertoire sharing. TCRdb carries this immuneACCESS record with in-frame sequences only. Its versions omit some clonotypes, under half of them owing to an unresolved V gene in the studies checked, with the rest unexplained. V and J calls and clone size come straight from that table; D and trimming were deduced from the DNA. Across this sample there are about 99,000 clones, with 25% to 30% seen only once. Of the sample, roughly 0.58% is held by the ten largest clones.

A single peripheral blood draw of about 116 mL on average was collected from each donor into heparinised tubes. Using a panel that included CD45RO, CCR7, CD25, CD127, CD95 and CD27, naive, central memory, regulatory and stem cell-like memory CD4+ T cells were sorted on a BD FACSAria II. A purity above 98% was achieved for all sorted populations. PBMCs were isolated right away by Lymphoprep density gradient centrifugation and were stained directly, without culture. So that batch effects would be minimized, each experiment stained and sorted samples in pairs, pairing one healthy donor with one patient. V lost 0 bases and J lost 4 bases, and the count of bases not matched to a germline gene is 5. CDR1 and CDR2 are drawn from the germline V gene: SGHRS, YFSETQ. Counted from cysteine to phenylalanine, this CDR3 has 16 amino acids. The only DNA kept is the CDR3, 48 bases in frame from the first base. About this clone: What antigen it recognizes has not been identified. It has no much larger one-base neighbor in the sample; base qualities were not kept.

This clonotype was sampled from a woman aged 18-30 years with type 1 diabetes. The rearranged segments are TRBV5-1 and TRBJ1-1; TRBD1 agrees with 11 junctional bases. The material sequenced was central memory CD4+ T cells from blood. The DNA sequence follows: TGCGCCAGCAGCTTGGAAGTGGACAGGGGGCCCACTGAAGCTTTCTTT. The resulting protein is CASSLEVDRGPTEAFF.